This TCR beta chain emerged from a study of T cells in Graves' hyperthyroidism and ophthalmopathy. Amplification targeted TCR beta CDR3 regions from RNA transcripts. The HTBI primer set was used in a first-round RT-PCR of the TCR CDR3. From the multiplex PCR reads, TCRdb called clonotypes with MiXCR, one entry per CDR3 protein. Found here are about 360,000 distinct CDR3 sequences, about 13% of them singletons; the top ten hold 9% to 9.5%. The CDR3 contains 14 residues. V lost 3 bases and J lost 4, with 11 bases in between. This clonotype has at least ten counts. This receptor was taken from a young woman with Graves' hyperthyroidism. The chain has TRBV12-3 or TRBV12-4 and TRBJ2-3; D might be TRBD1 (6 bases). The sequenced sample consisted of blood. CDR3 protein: CASSLFQGSDTQYF. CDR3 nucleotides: TGTGCCAGCAGTTTGTTCCAGGGGTCAGATACGCAGTATTTT.